The rows below give T cell receptor beta chains drawn from one sample of a study of human T cells and chemical hapten exposure. Each CDR3 protein gets one entry after TCRdb re-called the 5' RACE reads with MiXCR. The table shows fewer than 150,000 distinct CDR3 sequences, with 15% to 20% occurring only once. The receptors stem from a human donor in good health. The CDR3 runs from the conserved cysteine through the conserved F or W. Fields, in order: clone size, D gene, V gene, J gene, CDR3 DNA, CDR3 protein. D genes are given only for firm matches. Clone size, where shown, is once, few, many, or a class for clones that have expanded.

size: few; D: -; V: TRBV4-1; J: TRBJ2-1; DNA: TGCGCCAGCAGCCAAGGCGAGAGGGAAGGCCAGCAGTTCTTC; CDR3: CASSQGEREGQQFF
size: few; D: -; V: TRBV6-5; J: TRBJ1-5; DNA: TGTGCCAGCAGTTACTCGAACGGCTACAATCAGCCCCAGCATTTT; CDR3: CASSYSNGYNQPQHF
size: -; D: -; V: TRBV20-1; J: TRBJ2-3; DNA: TGCAGTGCTAGAGTCTACCCAGATACGCAGTATTTT; CDR3: CSARVYPDTQYF
size: few; D: -; V: TRBV28; J: TRBJ1-1; DNA: TGTGCCAGCAGCTTCGTCCCTTCATTCAGCGACACTGAAGCTTTCTTT; CDR3: CASSFVPSFSDTEAFF
size: -; D: TRBD2; V: TRBV11-1; J: TRBJ2-1; DNA: TGTGCCAGCAGCTTATGGTCGGGAGGGCTTAATGAGCAGTTCTTC; CDR3: CASSLWSGGLNEQFF
size: many; D: TRBD2; V: TRBV28; J: TRBJ2-7; DNA: TGTGCCAGCAGTTTCCGGACTAGCGGTCCCTACGAGCAGTACTTC; CDR3: CASSFRTSGPYEQYF
size: -; D: -; V: TRBV2; J: TRBJ1-3; DNA: TGTGCCAGCTCAGGGAGAAGCTCTGGAAACACCATATATTTT; CDR3: CASSGRSSGNTIYF
size: -; D: -; V: TRBV4-1; J: TRBJ2-7; DNA: TGCGCCAGCAGCCAGTTTAGGGTGGGCCCGTCCTACGAGCAGTACTTC; CDR3: CASSQFRVGPSYEQYF
size: -; D: -; V: TRBV11-2; J: TRBJ2-5; DNA: TGTGCCAGCAGCTCTAGGGGTTCTTTTCAACAAGAGACCCAGTACTTC; CDR3: CASSSRGSFQQETQYF
size: -; D: -; V: TRBV6-5; J: TRBJ2-3; DNA: TGTGCCAGCAGCATACAGCGGACCGGAATCGCAGATACGCAGTATTTT; CDR3: CASSIQRTGIADTQYF
size: few; D: -; V: TRBV6-2/TRBV6-3; J: TRBJ2-5; DNA: TGTGCCAGCAGTTACTCGAGGCCTAATAGGGACGGGGATTTGAAGACCCAGTACTTC; CDR3: CASSYSRPNRDGDLKTQYF
size: few; D: -; V: TRBV28; J: TRBJ1-2; DNA: TGTGCCAGCAGTCCGGGGGGCGCTGGCTACACCTTC; CDR3: CASSPGGAGYTF
size: -; D: -; V: TRBV5-1; J: TRBJ1-1; DNA: TGCGCCAGCAGCTTGGTGGGCGAGAAAACTGAAGCTTTCTTT; CDR3: CASSLVGEKTEAFF
size: -; D: -; V: TRBV7-8; J: TRBJ1-6; DNA: TGTGCCAGCAGCTTATGGGCACGCAATCGCAATTTTTCACCCCTCCACTTT; CDR3: CASSLWARNRNFSPLHF
size: few; D: TRBD2; V: TRBV6-6; J: TRBJ2-1; DNA: TGTGCCAGCAGCCAAGCGGGAATACAGTTTGAGCAGTTCTTC; CDR3: CASSQAGIQFEQFF
size: few; D: -; V: TRBV20-1; J: TRBJ1-3; DNA: TGCAGTGCTAGGGCTGCCTCTGGAAACACCATATATTTT; CDR3: CSARAASGNTIYF
size: -; D: TRBD2; V: TRBV28; J: TRBJ2-7; DNA: TGTGCCAGCAGTTTATTCTTTACTAGCGGGAGGGCCTATTACGAGCAGTACTTC; CDR3: CASSLFFTSGRAYYEQYF
size: -; D: -; V: TRBV12-3/TRBV12-4; J: TRBJ1-5; DNA: TGTGCCAGCAGTAGCGGGACGAGGGGCAATCAGCCCCAGCATTTT; CDR3: CASSSGTRGNQPQHF
size: -; D: TRBD2; V: TRBV11-2; J: TRBJ2-1; DNA: TGTGCCAGCAGCTTGGGGACTAGCTACAATGAGCAGTTCTTC; CDR3: CASSLGTSYNEQFF
size: few; D: -; V: TRBV29-1; J: TRBJ2-7; DNA: TGCAGCGTTGAAGGGTCAGGGAAGAACTCCTACGAGCAGTACTTC; CDR3: CSVEGSGKNSYEQYF
size: few; D: -; V: TRBV2; J: TRBJ2-4; DNA: TGTGCCAGCAGTGAAGATGGGAGTACGGGTACCAAAAACATTCAGTACTTC; CDR3: CASSEDGSTGTKNIQYF
size: -; D: -; V: TRBV5-1; J: TRBJ1-5; DNA: TGCGCCAGCAACTTGGCCCCGGATAGCAATCAGCCCCAGCATTTT; CDR3: CASNLAPDSNQPQHF
size: few; D: TRBD1; V: TRBV20-1; J: TRBJ2-1; DNA: TGCAGTGCTAGAGATGGAGGGACAGGGAATCGCGTGCAGTTCTTC; CDR3: CSARDGGTGNRVQFF
size: -; D: TRBD1; V: TRBV28; J: TRBJ1-1; DNA: TGTGCCAGCAGTTCCGCAGGGGGCACTGAAGCTTTCTTT; CDR3: CASSSAGGTEAFF
size: few; D: -; V: TRBV2; J: TRBJ2-5; DNA: TGTGCCAGAGGGGCAGCTTCCCAAGAGACCCAGTACTTC; CDR3: CARGAASQETQYF
size: few; D: TRBD2; V: TRBV7-2; J: TRBJ2-3; DNA: TGTGCCAGCAGCGCACCGGGACTAGCGGAGTATTTT; CDR3: CASSAPGLAEYF
size: -; D: -; V: TRBV9; J: TRBJ1-1; DNA: TGTGCCAGCAGCGTTCGAGGCGGGACCACTGAAGCTTTCTTT; CDR3: CASSVRGGTTEAFF
size: -; D: -; V: TRBV29-1; J: TRBJ1-5; DNA: TGCAGCGTTGAAGGGCCTGGCAACCAGCCCCAGCATTTT; CDR3: CSVEGPGNQPQHF
size: few; D: -; V: TRBV10-2; J: TRBJ2-7; DNA: TGCGCCAGCAGTGCGACCACTCTTTACGAGCAGTACTTC; CDR3: CASSATTLYEQYF
size: -; D: TRBD2; V: TRBV20-1; J: TRBJ2-1; DNA: TGCAGTGCTAGAGATTGGGGTGGTAGCGGGAATAGTGAGCAGTTCTTC; CDR3: CSARDWGGSGNSEQFF
size: -; D: -; V: TRBV15; J: TRBJ2-7; DNA: TGTGCCACCAGCAGAACCGCTAGTGGCCACGAGCAGTACTTC; CDR3: CATSRTASGHEQYF
size: -; D: -; V: TRBV6-1; J: TRBJ1-2; DNA: TGTGCCAGCAGTGAGCTGCCCCTCTATGGCTACACCTTC; CDR3: CASSELPLYGYTF
size: few; D: -; V: TRBV27; J: TRBJ1-1; DNA: TGTGCCAGCAGTTCGACAGGCATGAACACTGAAGCTTTCTTT; CDR3: CASSSTGMNTEAFF
size: -; D: -; V: TRBV5-1; J: TRBJ2-3; DNA: TGCGCCAGCAGCTTCACCACAGATACGCAGTATTTT; CDR3: CASSFTTDTQYF
size: many; D: -; V: TRBV29-1; J: TRBJ2-1; DNA: TGCAGCGTTAAAGAGGGTTTGCCCCCCTACAATGAGCAGTTCTTC; CDR3: CSVKEGLPPYNEQFF
size: few; D: -; V: TRBV19; J: TRBJ2-1; DNA: TGTGCCAGTAGTATTTGGGGCACGGGAGCCCCCCGGGAGCAGTTCTTC; CDR3: CASSIWGTGAPREQFF
size: few; D: TRBD2; V: TRBV29-1; J: TRBJ2-3; DNA: TGCAGCGTTGGACTAGCGGGAGTACCAGATACGCAGTATTTT; CDR3: CSVGLAGVPDTQYF
size: few; D: TRBD2; V: TRBV6-5; J: TRBJ2-3; DNA: TGTGCCAGCAGTCGACTAGCGGGAGAAAATACGCAGTATTTT; CDR3: CASSRLAGENTQYF
size: few; D: -; V: TRBV29-1; J: TRBJ1-1; DNA: TGCAGCTCCCAACGGACGGATTTGAACACTGAAGCTTTCTTT; CDR3: CSSQRTDLNTEAFF
size: -; D: -; V: TRBV28; J: TRBJ1-2; DNA: TGTGCCAGCAGTTTACCGGTTAGCTATGGCTACACCTTC; CDR3: CASSLPVSYGYTF
size: -; D: TRBD2; V: TRBV29-1; J: TRBJ2-7; DNA: TGCAGCGTCGACGGGGCGGGAGGGTCCCACGAGCAGTACTTC; CDR3: CSVDGAGGSHEQYF
size: few; D: TRBD1; V: TRBV4-1; J: TRBJ2-7; DNA: TGCGCCAGCAGCCAACAGGGGGCTAGCGCATACTACGAGCAGTACTTC; CDR3: CASSQQGASAYYEQYF
size: -; D: -; V: TRBV27; J: TRBJ2-3; DNA: TGTGCCAGCAGCGCCGAATACAACACAGATACGCAGTATTTT; CDR3: CASSAEYNTDTQYF
size: few; D: -; V: TRBV20-1; J: TRBJ1-5; DNA: TGCAGTGCTAGAGATTACTCTAGCAATCAGCCCCAGCATTTT; CDR3: CSARDYSSNQPQHF
size: -; D: -; V: TRBV12-3/TRBV12-4; J: TRBJ2-3; DNA: TGTGCCAGCCGGGAATGGGGAGGTAGCACAGATACGCAGTATTTT; CDR3: CASREWGGSTDTQYF
size: -; D: -; V: TRBV7-2; J: TRBJ2-1; DNA: TGTGCCAGCAGCTCCAGTGGGGGAGTGGGCGATGAGCAGTTCTTC; CDR3: CASSSSGGVGDEQFF
size: few; D: -; V: TRBV27; J: TRBJ2-5; DNA: TGTGCCAGCAGTTTCGGAGTGGGGGGAGCCCAGTACTTC; CDR3: CASSFGVGGAQYF
size: once; D: -; V: TRBV28; J: TRBJ2-3; DNA: TGTGCCAGCAGCACGGCAGGGAGCACAGATACGCAGTATTTT; CDR3: CASSTAGSTDTQYF
size: few; D: -; V: TRBV20-1; J: TRBJ2-2; DNA: TGCAGTGCTAGTCGGGGGCGCGGGGCCCCCGGGGAGCTGTTTTTT; CDR3: CSASRGRGAPGELFF
size: -; D: TRBD1; V: TRBV5-8; J: TRBJ1-5; DNA: TGTGCCAGCAGCCGGGACAGGACCATCAATCAGCCCCAGCATTTT; CDR3: CASSRDRTINQPQHF
size: few; D: TRBD2; V: TRBV5-1; J: TRBJ2-3; DNA: TGCGCCAGCAGCCATGGGACTACCCCAGATACGCAGTATTTT; CDR3: CASSHGTTPDTQYF
size: -; D: -; V: TRBV12-3/TRBV12-4; J: TRBJ1-1; DNA: TGTGCCAGCAGTTTGGGGGGAAGCACTGAAGCTTTCTTT; CDR3: CASSLGGSTEAFF
size: few; D: -; V: TRBV5-1; J: TRBJ2-3; DNA: TGCGCCAGCAGCGGGGTCTATAGCACAGATACGCAGTATTTT; CDR3: CASSGVYSTDTQYF